The rows below give T cell receptor beta chains drawn from one sample of a study of monozygotic twins with inflammatory bowel disease. Reprocessing the 5' RACE reads, TCRdb reports a single entry for every CDR3 protein and omits DNA. This table holds under 350,000 distinct CDR3 sequences. Input material: blood. The receptors were gathered from a human donor with ulcerative colitis or Crohn's disease, or a healthy co-twin of an affected twin (not recorded which). Both conserved end residues are part of each CDR3.

j_gene | v_gene | CDR3aa
TRBJ1-5 | TRBV5-1 | CASSLTGDDNQPQHF
TRBJ2-7 | TRBV11-2 | CASSLDASVYEQYF
TRBJ2-3 | TRBV10-3 | CAATRRGGDTDTQYF
TRBJ1-5 | TRBV6-5 | CASSYSWDRRLGQPQHF
TRBJ2-7 | TRBV7-2 | CASSLDGLRYEQYF
TRBJ1-1 | TRBV20-1 | CSARGHTNTEAFF
TRBJ1-4 | TRBV11-2 | CASSGKATDVNEKLFF
TRBJ2-3 | TRBV11-2 | CASSLEGTSRGMADTQYF
TRBJ1-6 | TRBV7-9 | CASSLDRANSPLHF
TRBJ1-1 | TRBV12-3/TRBV12-4 | CASMRAGLNTEAFF
TRBJ1-5 | TRBV24-1 | CATSDVGAAGQPQHF
TRBJ1-3 | TRBV12-3/TRBV12-4 | CASTRQGVAGNTIYF
TRBJ2-2 | TRBV5-1 | CASSLADRLAETGELFF
TRBJ2-5 | TRBV5-1 | CASSLGPLAAQETQYF
TRBJ2-1 | TRBV10-3 | CAIALTSGSSYNEQFF
TRBJ2-3 | TRBV15 | CATSRDRGLPSTDTQYF
TRBJ2-2 | TRBV7-2 | CASSPSASNTGELFF
TRBJ2-3 | TRBV3-1 | CASSHSVAADTQYF
TRBJ2-3 | TRBV7-4 | CASSLGPTSSLTDTQYF
TRBJ1-5 | TRBV5-1 | CASSLWGGSNQPQHF
TRBJ2-5 | TRBV24-1 | CATSDSGTGGKETQYF
TRBJ2-3 | TRBV5-1 | CASIRGPVDTDTQYF
TRBJ2-7 | TRBV18 | CASSRHLGRSSYEQYF
TRBJ2-7 | TRBV4-1 | CASSTPRDPTPRIDEQYF
TRBJ2-2 | TRBV9 | CASSVGLGLRTGELFF
TRBJ2-7 | TRBV7-2 | CASSRDDGSGYEQYF
TRBJ2-7 | TRBV7-2 | CASNPGLAVTAYEQYF
TRBJ2-7 | TRBV28 | CASSDSAYEQYF
TRBJ1-3 | TRBV6-5 | CASSYSPAFSGNTIYF
TRBJ2-7 | TRBV10-2 | CASRGPREQYF
TRBJ2-1 | TRBV20-1 | CSVSTNNEQFF
TRBJ2-5 | TRBV30 | CAWSDSFFLRGRMRETQYF